Shown below are 10 T cell receptor beta chains from a single sample sequenced in a study of cytomegalovirus exposure and HLA in healthy donors. Primers included in the PCR were 60 Vbeta and 13 Jbeta primers. The method was immunoSEQ multiplex PCR; TCRdb's version includes in-frame clones alone and lacks a portion of them. The repertoire holds fewer than 200,000 clones, with roughly 72% as singletons. The source material was PBMCs. The receptors here all came from a man between 40 and 49 years old in good health and CMV-seropositive.

This clone has only one observation. The rearrangement joins TRBV6-1 to TRBJ2-7; D perhaps matches TRBD2 (6 bases). Trimming took 6 bases from V and 3 from J, leaving 6 bases between them. The length of the CDR3 is 11 residues. Looked up from germline, CDR1 is MNHNS and CDR2 is SASEGT. The CDR3 protein is CASREGYEQYF. The CDR3 DNA is TGTGCCAGCAGGGAGGGCTACGAGCAGTACTTC.

This clone was counted a few times. Its ends do not fully match the called genes, so a read error is possible. CDR3 sequence: CSSSLAQRKNSPLHF. CDR3 coding DNA: TGTTCCAGCAGCTTAGCTCAGCGGAAGAATTCACCCCTCCACTTT. V usage is TRBV7-9 and J usage is TRBJ1-6, with unresolved D. The CDR3 sequence is 15 residues long. The germline CDR1 and CDR2 sequences are SEHNR and FQNEAQ (reference sequence). The variable domain in full, completed from reference TRBV7-9 and TRBJ1-6, reads DTGVSQNPRHKITKRGQNVTFRCDPISEHNRLYWYRQTLGQGPEFLTYFQNEAQLEKSRLLSDRFSAERPKGSFSTLEIQRTEQGDSAMYLCSSSLAQRKNSPLHFGNGTRLTVT.

V usage is TRBV4-2 and J usage is TRBJ2-5, with a tentative D call TRBD2 (5 bases). This CDR3 is 13 amino acids long. Trimming took 0 bases from V and 5 from J, leaving 7 bases between them. The germline gives CDR1 LGHNA, CDR2 YNFKEQ. The CDR3 protein is CASSQDWRETQYF. The CDR3 DNA reads as TGTGCCAGCAGCCAAGATTGGAGGGAGACCCAGTACTTC.

The chain links TRBV14 to TRBJ1-1, with D perhaps matching TRBD1 (6 bases). There are 16 residues in the CDR3. V was clipped by 4 bases and J by 0 bases, with 15 bases between them. Germline V gene lookup returns CDR1 SGHDN and CDR2 FVKESK. The CDR3, as DNA: TGTGCCAGCAGCCTTATTGGGGGCAGGATGAACACTGAAGCTTTCTTT. This codes for CASSLIGGRMNTEAFF.

This clone came up once. This chain links TRBV28 with TRBJ2-5, with 7 bases that match TRBD2. This CDR3 region has 14 residues. The germline gives CDR1 MDHEN, CDR2 SYDVKM. V lost 2 bases to trimming and J lost 5 bases; unmatched junction nucleotides: 5. The CDR3 reads CASSLGRGVETQYF. CDR3 bases: TGTGCCAGCAGTTTAGGTCGGGGGGTGGAGACCCAGTACTTC.

This sequence joins TRBV4-3 and TRBJ1-3, with 7 bases matching TRBD1. The germline gives CDR1 LGHNA, CDR2 YSLEER. V lost 4 bases, J lost 8 bases, and 11 bases stayed unmatched. This CDR3 contains 15 residues. Here the CDR3 reads CASSLDREGLDTIYF. The DNA for the CDR3 is TGCGCCAGCAGCCTAGACAGGGAAGGACTAGACACCATATATTTT.

Comment on this clone: Other nucleotide sequences in the sample specify the same CDR3. V gene TRBV4-3 combines with J gene TRBJ2-2; 7 bases agree with TRBD1. Germline-derived CDR1 and CDR2 are LGHNA and YSLEER. The CDR3 has 15 amino acids. V lost 4 bases to trimming and J lost 1 base; unmatched junction nucleotides: 3. The CDR3 DNA reads TGCGCCAGCAGCCTGCGACAGGGGAACACCGGGGAGCTGTTTTTT. Residues: CASSLRQGNTGELFF.

The chain has TRBV6-5 and TRBJ2-5; 7 nucleotides agree with TRBD1. The V and J ends lost 6 bases and 3 bases, in that order; junction bases with no gene match: 4. Germline V CDR1 and CDR2: MNHEY, SVGAGI. This CDR3 region has 13 residues. The CDR3 is CASRRQGEETQYF. The CDR3, as DNA: TGTGCCAGCAGGCGACAGGGAGAAGAGACCCAGTACTTC.

V gene TRBV14 combines with J gene TRBJ2-5; 9 nucleotides line up with TRBD2. The CDR3 spans 16 residues. Trimming cost V 2 bases and J 2 bases; bases outside gene matches: 6. Germline V lookup: CDR1 SGHDN, CDR2 FVKESK. CDR3 nucleotide sequence: TGTGCCAGCAGCCAACGGCGGGGGGGATATCAAGAGACCCAGTACTTC. Amino acids: CASSQRRGGYQETQYF.

This clone was counted once. This chain joins TRBV11-2 and TRBJ2-5; TRBD2 agrees at 7 bases. Germline lookup yields CDR1 SGHAT and CDR2 FQNNGV. V lost 5 bases to trimming and J lost 4 bases; unmatched junction nucleotides: 10. The CDR3 length is 15 residues. CDR3 sequence: CASSEAGLAAETQYF. The CDR3 DNA reads as TGTGCCAGCAGCGAGGCTGGCCTAGCGGCAGAGACCCAGTACTTC.